Listed below are T cell receptor beta chains from one sample, sequenced in a study of a mutant IDH1 vaccine in newly diagnosed glioma. Generated by immunoSEQ multiplex PCR, the TCRdb table keeps only in-frame clones and is missing some. The data hold over 50,000 clones, with 81% observed a single time. For these receptors, no antigen is known. Sequenced here: PBMCs, sampled from a glioma patient whose treatment included an IDH1 peptide vaccine. The receptors shown here come from a man between 25 and 39 years old with glioma. Both conserved end residues are part of each CDR3. Each record gives: D gene, V gene, J gene, CDR3 protein. The D gene is left open where the match is weak.

d_gene: NA; v_gene: TRBV19; j_gene: TRBJ2-7; CDR3aa: CATEGWGNDEQYF
d_gene: NA; v_gene: TRBV4-2; j_gene: TRBJ1-1; CDR3aa: CASSQDEGGSTEAFF
d_gene: NA; v_gene: TRBV6-5; j_gene: TRBJ1-5; CDR3aa: CASSLSNQPQHF
d_gene: NA; v_gene: TRBV4-1; j_gene: TRBJ2-7; CDR3aa: CASSQTRGLFEQYF
d_gene: TRBD2; v_gene: TRBV10-3; j_gene: TRBJ2-1; CDR3aa: CAVTKKGLAGGEQFF
d_gene: NA; v_gene: TRBV5-4; j_gene: TRBJ2-2; CDR3aa: CASSLDANTGELFF
d_gene: NA; v_gene: TRBV6-1; j_gene: TRBJ2-7; CDR3aa: CASSVEYHYSYEQYF
d_gene: NA; v_gene: TRBV2; j_gene: TRBJ2-7; CDR3aa: CASSAHYEQYF
d_gene: NA; v_gene: TRBV7-9; j_gene: TRBJ2-7; CDR3aa: CASSSRLEVSYEQYF
d_gene: NA; v_gene: TRBV2; j_gene: TRBJ1-3; CDR3aa: CASSERDIRSGNTIYF
d_gene: NA; v_gene: TRBV19; j_gene: TRBJ1-1; CDR3aa: CASSGPISGTEAFF
d_gene: NA; v_gene: TRBV5-6; j_gene: TRBJ1-6; CDR3aa: CASSLLTAFNSPLHF
d_gene: NA; v_gene: TRBV15; j_gene: TRBJ2-7; CDR3aa: CATSRFQGNYEQYF
d_gene: NA; v_gene: TRBV5-4; j_gene: TRBJ2-4; CDR3aa: CASSSLAKNIQYF
d_gene: NA; v_gene: TRBV5-4; j_gene: TRBJ2-2; CDR3aa: CASTDGGNTGELFF
d_gene: NA; v_gene: TRBV5-4; j_gene: TRBJ2-5; CDR3aa: CASSPVDSETQYF
d_gene: NA; v_gene: TRBV11-3; j_gene: TRBJ2-7; CDR3aa: CASSWGTDSSYEQYF
d_gene: TRBD1; v_gene: TRBV10-3; j_gene: TRBJ1-3; CDR3aa: CATAGTGANTIYF
d_gene: NA; v_gene: TRBV5-6; j_gene: TRBJ2-5; CDR3aa: CASSLVGRQETQYF
d_gene: NA; v_gene: TRBV2; j_gene: TRBJ2-2; CDR3aa: CASSAGGIAGELFF
d_gene: TRBD1; v_gene: TRBV18; j_gene: TRBJ2-5; CDR3aa: CASSPGQGQETQYF
d_gene: NA; v_gene: TRBV5-4; j_gene: TRBJ2-1; CDR3aa: CASSRPAGTEYNEQFF
d_gene: NA; v_gene: TRBV5-8; j_gene: TRBJ2-2; CDR3aa: CASSLGTRGARGGELFF
d_gene: NA; v_gene: TRBV6-1; j_gene: TRBJ1-6; CDR3aa: CASSERVGSSYNSPLHF
d_gene: NA; v_gene: TRBV7-9; j_gene: TRBJ1-5; CDR3aa: CASSDGSSGQHF
d_gene: NA; v_gene: TRBV30; j_gene: TRBJ2-3; CDR3aa: CAWRPGPLSTDTQYF